The 3 T cell receptor beta chains in this list originate from one sample, sequenced in a study of CD8 T cells in Susac syndrome (dated by TCRdb to between 2018 and 2020). Library method: the immunoSEQ multiplex PCR assay. RNA was extracted using the RNeasy kit, and roughly 0.5 to 1 ug of the RNA was reverse transcribed with random hexamers. TCRdb handled the public reads itself, with Q25 trimming in fastp and clone calling in MiXCR, and kept productive beta chains. Rows with a matching CDR3 protein are joined into one entry that keeps the most common DNA and genes. For this sample there are roughly 120,000 distinct CDR3 sequences; around 94% appear just once. The leading ten clones occupy roughly 0.08% of the sample. Sequencing used CD4+ T cells from PBMCs. Receptors originate from a human donor in good health.

This sequence joins TRBV25-1 and TRBJ1-2; D not resolved. This CDR3 is 14 amino acids long. V lost 0 bases and J lost 3, with 8 bases in between. Germline V gene data show CDR1 as MGHDK and CDR2 as SYGVNS. CDR3: CASSEYRGHYGYTF. The CDR3, as DNA: TGTGCCAGCAGTGAATATAGAGGGCACTATGGCTACACCTTC.

V and J are TRBV19 and TRBJ1-2; D might be TRBD1 (6 bases). CDR1 LNHDA and CDR2 SQIVND come from the germline V gene (reference sequence). This CDR3 has 17 amino acids. Trimming took 1 base from V and 4 from J, leaving 19 bases between them. The CDR3 DNA is TGTGCCAGTAGTATAGGTGGGGGATTGTTGGACAGCTATGGCTACACCTTC. Translated: CASSIGGGLLDSYGYTF.

The CDR3 loop reads CASSLRAGDTGELFF. The CDR3 DNA sequence: TGTGCCAGCAGCTTGAGAGCGGGAGATACCGGGGAGCTGTTTTTT. The genes are TRBV5-4 and TRBJ2-2, with 8 bases matching TRBD2. The germline CDR1 and CDR2 sequences are SGHNT and YYREEE (reference sequence). The CDR3 has 15 amino acids. V was clipped by 1 base and J by 5 bases; unmatched bases: 4.